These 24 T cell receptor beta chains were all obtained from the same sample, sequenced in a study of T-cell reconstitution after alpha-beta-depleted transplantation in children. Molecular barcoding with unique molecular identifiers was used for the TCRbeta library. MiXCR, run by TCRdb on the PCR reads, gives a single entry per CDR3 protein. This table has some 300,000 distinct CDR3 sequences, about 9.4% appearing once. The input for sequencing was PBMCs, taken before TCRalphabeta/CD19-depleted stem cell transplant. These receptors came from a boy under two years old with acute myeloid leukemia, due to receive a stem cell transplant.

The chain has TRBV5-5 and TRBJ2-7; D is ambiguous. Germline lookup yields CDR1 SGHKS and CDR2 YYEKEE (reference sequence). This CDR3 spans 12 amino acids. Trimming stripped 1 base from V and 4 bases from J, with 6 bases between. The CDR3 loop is CASSLMEYEQYF. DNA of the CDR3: TGTGCCAGCAGCTTGATGGAATACGAGCAGTACTTC. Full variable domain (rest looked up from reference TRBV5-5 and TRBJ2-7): DAGVTQSPTHLIKTRGQQVTLRCSPISGHKSVSWYQQVLGQGPQFIFQYYEKEERGRGNFPDRFSARQFPNYSSELNVNALLLGDSALYLCASSLMEYEQYFGPGTRLTVT.

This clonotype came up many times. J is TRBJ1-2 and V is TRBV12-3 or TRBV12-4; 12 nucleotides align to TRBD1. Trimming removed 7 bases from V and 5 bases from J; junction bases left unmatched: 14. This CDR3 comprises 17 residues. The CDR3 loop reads CASTAGTGGHQGYGYTF. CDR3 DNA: TGTGCCAGCACCGCCGGGACAGGGGGCCACCAGGGGTATGGCTACACCTTC.

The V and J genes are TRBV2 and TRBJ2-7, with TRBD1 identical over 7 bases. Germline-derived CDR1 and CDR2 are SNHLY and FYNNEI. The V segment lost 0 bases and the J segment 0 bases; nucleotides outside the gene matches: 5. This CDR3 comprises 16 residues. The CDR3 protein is CASSEATDRPSYEQYF. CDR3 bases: TGTGCCAGCAGTGAAGCGACGGACAGGCCCTCCTACGAGCAGTACTTC.

The CDR3 nucleotides are TGCGCCAGCAGCCAAGACACCAGGAGCGGGAGACAGAATGAGCAGTTCTTC. Translated, it gives CASSQDTRSGRQNEQFF. This sequence joins TRBV4-3 and TRBJ2-1; 8 bases agree with TRBD2. Losses at the gene ends were 0 bases for V and 7 bases for J; bases not matched to a gene: 11. The CDR3 loop spans 17 amino acids. In germline, CDR1 is LGHNA, CDR2 YSLEER.

The DNA of the CDR3 is TGTGCCAGCAGAAAACCGGGCCTTGACGGGGAAAAACTGTTTTTT. Amino acids: CASRKPGLDGEKLFF. The chain employs TRBV6-1 and TRBJ1-4; D gene uncertain. Germline V gene sequence: CDR1 MNHNS, CDR2 SASEGT. V was clipped by 6 bases and J by 8 bases, with 19 bases between them. CDR3 length: 15 amino acids.

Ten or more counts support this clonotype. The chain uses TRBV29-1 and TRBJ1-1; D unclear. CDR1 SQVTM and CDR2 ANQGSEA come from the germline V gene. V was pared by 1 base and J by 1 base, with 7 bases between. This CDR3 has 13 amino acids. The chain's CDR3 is CSVEATRNTEAFF. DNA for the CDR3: TGCAGCGTTGAAGCGACCAGGAACACTGAAGCTTTCTTT. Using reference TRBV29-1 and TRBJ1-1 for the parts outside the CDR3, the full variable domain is SAVISQKPSRDICQRGTSLTIQCQVDSQVTMMFWYRQQPGQSLTLIATANQGSEATYESGFVIDKFPISRPNLTFSTLTVSNMSPEDSSIYLCSVEATRNTEAFFGQGTRLTVV.

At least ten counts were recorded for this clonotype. Here the CDR3 DNA reads TGCAGCACGGGCTGGGCCCCTAGCGATGAGCAGTTCTTC. It encodes CSTGWAPSDEQFF. V gene TRBV29-1 combines with J gene TRBJ2-1; D perhaps matches TRBD2 (6 bases). Trimming took off 8 bases at V and 8 bases at J, with 19 bases between the two ends. CDR3 size: 13 residues. In germline, CDR1 is SQVTM, CDR2 ANQGSEA.

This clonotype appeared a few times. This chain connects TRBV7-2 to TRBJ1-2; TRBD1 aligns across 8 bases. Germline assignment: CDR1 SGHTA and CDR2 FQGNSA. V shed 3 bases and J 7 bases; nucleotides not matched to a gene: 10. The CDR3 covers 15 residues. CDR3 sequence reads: CASSFLQGAGFGYTF. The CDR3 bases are TGTGCCAGCAGCTTCCTTCAGGGGGCTGGGTTTGGCTACACCTTC.

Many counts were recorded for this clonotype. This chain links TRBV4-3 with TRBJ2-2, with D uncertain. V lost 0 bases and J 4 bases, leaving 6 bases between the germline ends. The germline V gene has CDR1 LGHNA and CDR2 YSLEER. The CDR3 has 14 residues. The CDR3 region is CASSQERRTGELFF. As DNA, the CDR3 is TGCGCCAGCAGCCAAGAGCGGCGCACCGGGGAGCTGTTTTTT.

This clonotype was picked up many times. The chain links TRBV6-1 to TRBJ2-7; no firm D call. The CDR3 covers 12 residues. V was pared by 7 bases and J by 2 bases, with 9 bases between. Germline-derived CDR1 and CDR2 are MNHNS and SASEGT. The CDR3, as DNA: TGTGCCAGCACCCACTCCCCCTACGAGCAGTACTTC. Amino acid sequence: CASTHSPYEQYF.

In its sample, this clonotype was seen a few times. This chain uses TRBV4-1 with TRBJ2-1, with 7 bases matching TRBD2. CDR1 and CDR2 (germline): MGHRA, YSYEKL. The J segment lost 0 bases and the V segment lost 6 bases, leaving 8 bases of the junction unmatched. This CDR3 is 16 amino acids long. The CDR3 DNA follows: TGCGCCAGCAGTCGACGGGGGGATAGCTCCTACAATGAGCAGTTCTTC. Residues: CASSRRGDSSYNEQFF.

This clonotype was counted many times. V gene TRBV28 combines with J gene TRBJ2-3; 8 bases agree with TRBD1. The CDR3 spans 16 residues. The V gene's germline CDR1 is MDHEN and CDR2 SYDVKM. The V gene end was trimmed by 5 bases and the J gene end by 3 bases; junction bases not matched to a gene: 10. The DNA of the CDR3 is TGTGCCAGCAGTCGTCAGGGGGCTATGTTGACAGATACGCAGTATTTT. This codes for CASSRQGAMLTDTQYF.

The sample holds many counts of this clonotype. The CDR3 sequence is CASSPPLAGTSYEQYF. CDR3 DNA sequence: TGCGCCAGCAGCCCCCCACTAGCGGGGACCTCCTACGAGCAGTACTTC. This chain connects TRBV5-1 to TRBJ2-7, with TRBD2 identical over 10 bases. Germline V gene sequence: CDR1 SGHRS, CDR2 YFSETQ. V shed 4 bases and J 0 bases; nucleotides not matched to a gene: 7. CDR3 length: 16 residues.

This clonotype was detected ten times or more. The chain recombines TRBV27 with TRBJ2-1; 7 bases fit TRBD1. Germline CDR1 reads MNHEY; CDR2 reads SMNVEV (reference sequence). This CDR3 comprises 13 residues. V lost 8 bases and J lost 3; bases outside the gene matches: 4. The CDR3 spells CASRDSNYNEQFF. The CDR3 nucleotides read TGTGCCAGCCGGGACAGCAACTACAATGAGCAGTTCTTC.

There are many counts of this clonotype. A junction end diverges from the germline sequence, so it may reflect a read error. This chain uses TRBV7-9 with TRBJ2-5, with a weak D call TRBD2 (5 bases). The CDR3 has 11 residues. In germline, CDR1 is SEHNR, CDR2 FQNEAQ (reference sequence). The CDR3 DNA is TGTGCCAGCAGCTTGGAGGCAGGACTGGACTTC. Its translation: CASSLEAGLDF.

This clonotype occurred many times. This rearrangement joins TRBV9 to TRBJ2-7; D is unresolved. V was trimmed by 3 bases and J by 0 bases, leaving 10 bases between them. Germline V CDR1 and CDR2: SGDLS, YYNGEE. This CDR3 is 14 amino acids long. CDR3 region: CASSEGPSSYEQYF. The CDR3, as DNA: TGTGCCAGCAGCGAGGGCCCTAGCTCCTACGAGCAGTACTTC.

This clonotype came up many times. The CDR3 DNA reads TGTGCCAGCAGTTTATATAGCCGTAACACAGATACGCAGTATTTT. It encodes CASSLYSRNTDTQYF. The chain couples TRBV28 to TRBJ2-3; D is uncertain. This CDR3 region has 15 residues. Trimming cost V 1 base and J 2 bases, with 10 bases left between them. Germline assignment: CDR1 MDHEN and CDR2 SYDVKM.

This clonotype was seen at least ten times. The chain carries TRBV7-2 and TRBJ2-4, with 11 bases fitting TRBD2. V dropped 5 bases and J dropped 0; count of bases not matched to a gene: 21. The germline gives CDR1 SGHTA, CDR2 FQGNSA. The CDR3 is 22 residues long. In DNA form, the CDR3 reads TGTGCCAGCAGCGGTACCCAGGGCCCACTAGCGGGAGAGAGGCAAGCCAAAAACATTCAGTACTTC. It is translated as CASSGTQGPLAGERQAKNIQYF.

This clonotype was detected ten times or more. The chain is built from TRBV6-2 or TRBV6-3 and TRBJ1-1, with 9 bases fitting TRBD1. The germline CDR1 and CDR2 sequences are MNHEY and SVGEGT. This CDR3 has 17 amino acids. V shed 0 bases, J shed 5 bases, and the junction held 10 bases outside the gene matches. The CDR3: CASSYSPGQGWWTEAFF. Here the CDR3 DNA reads TGTGCCAGCAGTTACTCGCCGGGACAGGGATGGTGGACTGAAGCTTTCTTT.

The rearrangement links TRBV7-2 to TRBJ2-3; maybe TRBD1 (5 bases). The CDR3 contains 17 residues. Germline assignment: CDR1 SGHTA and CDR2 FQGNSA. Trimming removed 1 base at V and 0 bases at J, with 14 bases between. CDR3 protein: CASSLGGAWPSTDTQYF. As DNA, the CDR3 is TGTGCCAGCAGCTTAGGTGGGGCGTGGCCTAGCACAGATACGCAGTATTTT.

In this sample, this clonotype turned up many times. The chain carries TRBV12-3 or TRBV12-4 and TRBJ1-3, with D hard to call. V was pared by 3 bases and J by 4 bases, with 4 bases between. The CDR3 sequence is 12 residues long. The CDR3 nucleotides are TGTGCCAGCAGTTTGACAGGAAACACCATATATTTT. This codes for CASSLTGNTIYF.

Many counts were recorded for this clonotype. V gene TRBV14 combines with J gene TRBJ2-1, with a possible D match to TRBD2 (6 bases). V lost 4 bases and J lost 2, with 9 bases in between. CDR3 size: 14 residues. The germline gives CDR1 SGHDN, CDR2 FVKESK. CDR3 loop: CASSPTRAYNEQFF. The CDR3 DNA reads TGTGCCAGCAGCCCGACTAGGGCCTACAATGAGCAGTTCTTC.

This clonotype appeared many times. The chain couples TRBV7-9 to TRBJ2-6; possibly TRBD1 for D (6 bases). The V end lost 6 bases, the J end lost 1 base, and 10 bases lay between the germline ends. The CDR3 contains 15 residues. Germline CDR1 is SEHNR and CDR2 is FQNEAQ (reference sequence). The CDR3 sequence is CASRYTGSGANVLTF. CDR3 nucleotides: TGTGCCAGCAGATATACAGGGTCTGGGGCCAACGTCCTGACTTTC.

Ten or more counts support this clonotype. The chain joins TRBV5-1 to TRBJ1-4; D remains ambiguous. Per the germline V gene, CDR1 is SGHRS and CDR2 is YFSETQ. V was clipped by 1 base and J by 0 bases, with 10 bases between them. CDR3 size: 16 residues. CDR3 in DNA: TGCGCCAGCAGCTTGCCCGACGGTGCAACTAATGAAAAACTGTTTTTT. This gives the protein CASSLPDGATNEKLFF. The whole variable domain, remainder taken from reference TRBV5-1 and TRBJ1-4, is KAGVTQTPRYLIKTRGQQVTLSCSPISGHRSVSWYQQTPGQGLQFLFEYFSETQRNKGNFPGRFSGRQFSNSRSEMNVSTLELGDSALYLCASSLPDGATNEKLFFGSGTQLSVL.